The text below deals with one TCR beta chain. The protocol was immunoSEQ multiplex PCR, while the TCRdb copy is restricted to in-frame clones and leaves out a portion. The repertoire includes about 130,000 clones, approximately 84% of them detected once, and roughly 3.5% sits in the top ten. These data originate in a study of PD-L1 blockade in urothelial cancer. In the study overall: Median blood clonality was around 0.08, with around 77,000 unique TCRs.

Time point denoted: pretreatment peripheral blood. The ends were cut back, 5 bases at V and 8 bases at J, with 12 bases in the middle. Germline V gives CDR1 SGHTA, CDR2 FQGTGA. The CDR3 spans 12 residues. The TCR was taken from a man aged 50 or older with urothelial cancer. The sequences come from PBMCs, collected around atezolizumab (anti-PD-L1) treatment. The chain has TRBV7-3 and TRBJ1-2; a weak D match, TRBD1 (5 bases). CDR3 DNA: TGTGCCAGCAGCGCCGGTCAGGGCGGCTACACCTTC. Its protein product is CASSAGQGGYTF. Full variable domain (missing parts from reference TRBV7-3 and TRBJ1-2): GAGVSQTPSNKVTEKGKYVELRCDPISGHTALYWYRQSLGQGPEFLIYFQGTGAADDSGLPNDRFFAVRPEGSVSTLKIQRTERGDSAVYLCASSAGQGGYTFGSGTRLTVV.